This TCR beta chain was sequenced in a study of shared clonotypes between healthy human individuals. Study overall: Three plates each covered CD4 naive and memory; CD8 naive two, CD8 memory one.

There are 13 residues in the CDR3. V was cut by 4 bases and J by 1 base, with 7 bases left in between. Germline-derived CDR1 and CDR2 are WSHSY and SAAADI. At the deep level, the assay was run. In the authors' methods: ImmunoSEQ sequences covered only the junction and lacked quality scores; filtering therefore differed. This table comes from immunoSEQ multiplex PCR, and its TCRdb copy is limited to in-frame clones, with some not included. The V and J calls and the clone size are those of that table, but D and trimming were determined from the DNA. Here the sample spans a few million clones, more than 90% being singletons.

The sequenced sample was naive CD4+ T cells sorted from blood. Subset specified: CD45RA+ positively selected. The sequence was obtained from a man younger than 30 in good health. The chain combines TRBV10-2 with TRBJ1-2; D not resolved. CDR3 loop: CASSADGNYGYTF. For the CDR3, the DNA is TGCGCCAGCAGTGCGGACGGTAACTATGGCTACACCTTC.